This T cell receptor (beta chain) was recovered during a study of T cells after somatic rescue of genetic block. Trimming shortened V by 0 bases and J by 9 bases, and 20 bases separated the two germline ends. CDR3 size: 16 residues. Germline V gene sequence: CDR1 SNHLY, CDR2 FYNNEI. The protocol was immunoSEQ multiplex PCR, while the TCRdb copy is restricted to in-frame clones and leaves out a portion. The table lists roughly 110,000 clones, around nine tenths of them singletons. This receptor was taken from a woman aged 18-29 years. J is TRBJ2-5 and V is TRBV2; D might be TRBD2 (6 bases). The sample consisted of peripheral blood mononuclear cells (PBMCs). The CDR3 loop reads CASSEAGGLAGRAQYF. CDR3 nucleotide sequence: TGTGCCAGCAGTGAAGCCGGGGGACTCGCGGGCAGGGCCCAGTACTTC.